The TCR beta chain under discussion was sequenced for a study of persistence of HIV-infected CD4 T cells. On the study more broadly: CD4+ T cells responding to CMV or HIV-1 Gag were isolated.

The V and J ends lost 0 bases and 5 bases, in that order; junction bases with no gene match: 5. The CDR3 has 16 residues. Germline-derived CDR1 and CDR2 are MNHEY and SVGAGI. Points on this clone: The antigen remains unidentified.

Sequencing used immunoSEQ version 4 in survey mode. The data were produced by immunoSEQ multiplex PCR, yet TCRdb's version contains in-frame clones alone and is incomplete. The data contain 30,000 to 40,000 clones, 65% to 90% of them seen just once; the ten biggest clones take up 18%. Cells were stimulated with overlapping HIV-1 Gag 15-mer peptides. CD40L/CD69 double-negative CD45RO-high memory CD4+ T cells were collected. Study results and limitations: Degenerate expanded CDR3beta sequences were enriched among CMV- and Gag-responding cells. Proviral oligoclonality tracked with TCR oligoclonality within the same sorted cells.

Sequencing used CD4+ T cells sorted from PBMCs after 18-hour stimulation, obtained from a patient who received antiretroviral therapy. J is TRBJ2-1 and V is TRBV6-5, with TRBD2 matching 9 bases. The clonotype originates from an adult woman with HIV who was CMV-seropositive. The CDR3 coding sequence is TGTGCCAGCAGTTACTCGGCGGGAGGGGGGAACAATGAGCAGTTCTTC. It encodes CASSYSAGGGNNEQFF.